This T cell receptor (beta chain) was captured in a study of long-term antiretroviral therapy in people with HIV. It was version v3.0 of the immunoSEQ assay that was run at survey level. Data came from immunoSEQ multiplex PCR; TCRdb stores just in-frame clones and leaves some out. The sample has 20,000 to 25,000 clones; roughly 80% are singletons. This CDR3 region has 15 residues. Germline CDR1 is SGHTS and CDR2 is YDEGEE. With V trimmed by 4 bases and J by 3 bases, 9 bases remained unmatched. The source of this sequence is a woman between 50 and 59 years old with HIV. This sample comprised unsorted PBMCs, obtained 1.9 years after starting antiretroviral therapy. The V and J genes are TRBV5-8 and TRBJ2-7; TRBD2 matches at 8 bases. CDR3 in amino acids: CASSLRRGANYEQYF. The CDR3 DNA is TGTGCCAGCAGCCTGAGGCGGGGGGCGAACTACGAGCAGTACTTC. The variable domain in full, with the rest retrieved from reference TRBV5-8 and TRBJ2-7, is EAGVTQSPTHLIKTRGQQATLRCSPISGHTSVYWYQQALGLGLQFLLWYDEGEERNRGNFPPRFSGRQFPNYSSELNVNALELEDSALYLCASSLRRGANYEQYFGPGTRLTVT.